A selection of T cell receptor beta chains follows, all from one sample in a study of shared clonotypes between healthy human individuals. Repertoires were generated with immunoSEQ multiplex PCR, while TCRdb's copy carries only in-frame clones and drops some. The sample contains 1.6 million or so clones, roughly 96% of which appear only once. The source material was naive CD4+ T cells sorted from blood. All receptors come from a young man in good health. Each CDR3 is given with its conserved first and last residue. D genes are given only for firm matches. A clone size is listed for some rows: how often the clone was seen (once, few, many), or a class if it is expanded.

abundance: -
d_gene: -
v_gene: TRBV2
j_gene: TRBJ2-2
CDR3aa: CASSDRTTNTGELFF
CDR3nt: TGTGCCAGCAGTGACAGGACCACTAACACCGGGGAGCTGTTTTTT

abundance: -
d_gene: -
v_gene: TRBV11-1
j_gene: TRBJ2-3
CDR3aa: CASSKEISTDTQYF
CDR3nt: TGTGCCAGCAGCAAGGAGATTAGCACAGATACGCAGTATTTT

abundance: -
d_gene: -
v_gene: TRBV19
j_gene: TRBJ1-5
CDR3aa: CASSIATGTPNQPQHF
CDR3nt: TGTGCCAGTAGTATAGCTACCGGGACGCCGAATCAGCCCCAGCATTTT

abundance: -
d_gene: TRBD2
v_gene: TRBV10-3
j_gene: TRBJ2-2
CDR3aa: CAIRKTSGRGELFF
CDR3nt: TGTGCCATCAGGAAGACTAGCGGGAGGGGGGAGCTGTTTTTT

abundance: -
d_gene: TRBD2
v_gene: TRBV25-1
j_gene: TRBJ2-7
CDR3aa: CASSPTSGTYEQYF
CDR3nt: TGTGCCAGCAGTCCGACTAGCGGGACCTACGAGCAGTACTTC

abundance: -
d_gene: TRBD2
v_gene: TRBV6-5
j_gene: TRBJ2-2
CDR3aa: CASSSGLAGNTGELFF
CDR3nt: TGTGCCAGCAGTTCAGGACTAGCGGGGAACACCGGGGAGCTGTTTTTT

abundance: once
d_gene: -
v_gene: TRBV18
j_gene: TRBJ1-1
CDR3aa: CASSPRNALLNTEAFF
CDR3nt: TGTGCCAGCTCACCACGGAACGCCCTCCTGAACACTGAAGCTTTCTTT

abundance: -
d_gene: TRBD2
v_gene: TRBV11-2
j_gene: TRBJ2-5
CDR3aa: CASSLIGLAGQETQYF
CDR3nt: TGTGCCAGCAGCTTGATAGGACTAGCGGGACAAGAGACCCAGTACTTC

abundance: -
d_gene: -
v_gene: TRBV7-9
j_gene: TRBJ1-2
CDR3aa: CASSLYGEDYGYTF
CDR3nt: TGTGCCAGCAGCTTATATGGGGAGGACTATGGCTACACCTTC

abundance: -
d_gene: -
v_gene: TRBV18
j_gene: TRBJ2-1
CDR3aa: CASSPPGLNEQFF
CDR3nt: TGTGCCAGCTCACCTCCAGGGCTCAATGAGCAGTTCTTC

abundance: once
d_gene: -
v_gene: TRBV9
j_gene: TRBJ1-2
CDR3aa: CASSSSWGGYYGYTF
CDR3nt: TGTGCCAGCAGCTCCAGCTGGGGCGGATACTATGGCTACACCTTC

abundance: -
d_gene: -
v_gene: TRBV18
j_gene: TRBJ2-1
CDR3aa: CASSPSLDNEQFF
CDR3nt: TGTGCCAGCTCCCCCTCCCTGGACAATGAGCAGTTCTTC